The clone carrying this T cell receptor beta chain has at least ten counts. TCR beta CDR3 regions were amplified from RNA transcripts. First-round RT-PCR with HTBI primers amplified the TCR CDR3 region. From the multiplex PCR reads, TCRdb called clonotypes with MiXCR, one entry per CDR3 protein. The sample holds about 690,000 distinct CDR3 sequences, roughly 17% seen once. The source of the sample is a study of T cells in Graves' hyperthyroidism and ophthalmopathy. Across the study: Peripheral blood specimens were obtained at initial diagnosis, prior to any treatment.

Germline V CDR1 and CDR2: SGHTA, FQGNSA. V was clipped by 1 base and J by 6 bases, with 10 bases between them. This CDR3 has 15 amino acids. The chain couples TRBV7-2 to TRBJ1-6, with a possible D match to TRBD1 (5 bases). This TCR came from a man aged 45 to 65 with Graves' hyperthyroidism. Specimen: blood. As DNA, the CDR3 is TGTGCCAGCAGCTTAGTGGCAGGGTCTAATTCACCCCTCCACTTT. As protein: CASSLVAGSNSPLHF.